Listed below are T cell receptor beta chains from one sample, sequenced in a study of vaccination and CD4 T cells after COVID-19. One entry per CDR3 protein, called by TCRdb with MiXCR from the PCR reads. The sample records 15,000 or so distinct CDR3 sequences, 45% to 50% being singletons. These receptors have no identified antigens. Sequenced input: CD4+ T cells from blood, cultured in vitro. These TCRs come from a human donor who had recovered from COVID-19. The CDR3 runs from the conserved cysteine through the conserved F or W. A D gene is named only where the DNA matches it firmly. Some rows mark clone size as missing; the rest say once, few, many or name a class of expanded clone.

>NA|TRBJ2-3|TRBV11-2|TRBD2
CASSLALAVTDTQYF
TGTGCCAGCAGCTTAGCACTAGCGGTTACAGATACGCAGTATTTT
>NA|TRBJ1-4|TRBV28|NA
CASSLYGENEKLFF
TGTGCCAGCAGTTTATATGGGGAGAATGAAAAACTGTTTTTT
>few|TRBJ2-3|TRBV7-9|TRBD2
CASSHPGGDTQYF
TGTGCCAGCAGCCACCCGGGGGGGGATACGCAGTATTTT
>NA|TRBJ1-2|TRBV12-5|TRBD1
CASGIPGQGTYGYTF
TGTGCTAGTGGAATACCGGGACAGGGTACTTATGGCTACACCTTC
>few|TRBJ1-2|TRBV5-4|NA
CASSNGLDYGYTF
TGTGCCAGCAGCAATGGCCTCGACTATGGCTACACCTTC
>NA|TRBJ1-1|TRBV7-3|NA
CASSSQAGTEAFF
TGTGCCAGCAGCTCCCAAGCGGGGACTGAAGCTTTCTTT
>few|TRBJ2-3|TRBV20-1|TRBD2
CSALRVAGGDTDTQYF
TGCAGTGCTCTCCGTGTAGCGGGGGGTGACACAGATACGCAGTATTTT
>NA|TRBJ1-6|TRBV27|NA
CASSRTGDNSPLHF
TGTGCCAGCAGTAGGACTGGAGACAATTCACCCCTCCACTTT
>NA|TRBJ1-4|TRBV7-2|NA
CASSLAGYGNEKLFF
TGTGCCAGCAGCTTGGCAGGGTACGGTAATGAAAAACTGTTTTTT
>NA|TRBJ2-5|TRBV11-3|TRBD2
CASSPASGSHETQYF
TGTGCCAGCAGCCCTGCTAGCGGGAGTCACGAGACCCAGTACTTC
>NA|TRBJ2-7|TRBV20-1|TRBD2
CSASRQAGGAWEQYF
TGCAGTGCTAGCAGACAAGCGGGAGGCGCGTGGGAGCAGTACTTC
>NA|TRBJ1-3|TRBV2|NA
CASAQARNTIYF
TGTGCCAGCGCCCAGGCCCGAAACACCATATATTTT
>NA|TRBJ1-2|TRBV2|TRBD1
CASSGTGRNYGYTF
TGTGCCAGCAGTGGGACAGGCCGGAACTATGGCTACACCTTC
>NA|TRBJ1-2|TRBV11-2|TRBD1
CASSLDLADRVWYGYTF
TGTGCCAGCAGCTTAGATCTAGCGGACAGGGTATGGTATGGCTACACCTTC
>NA|TRBJ2-3|TRBV7-2|TRBD2
CASSPWTSGTDTQYF
TGTGCCAGCAGCCCGTGGACTAGCGGCACAGATACGCAGTATTTT
>NA|TRBJ1-1|TRBV6-1|NA
CASSEDQGRTEAFF
TGTGCCAGCAGTGAAGACCAGGGGAGGACTGAAGCTTTCTTT
>NA|TRBJ2-1|TRBV19|TRBD2
CASGLAGGSSYNEQFF
TGTGCCAGTGGACTAGCGGGGGGGAGCTCCTACAATGAGCAGTTCTTC
>NA|TRBJ2-7|TRBV20-1|TRBD2
CSAVTSGRAGKVEQYF
TGCAGTGCGGTGACTAGCGGGAGGGCCGGTAAAGTCGAGCAGTACTTC
>few|TRBJ1-1|TRBV19|NA
CASTAGNKNTEAFF
TGTGCCAGTACAGCAGGGAATAAGAACACTGAAGCTTTCTTT
>NA|TRBJ2-7|TRBV20-1|NA
CSARDPSPKGEQYF
TGCAGTGCTAGAGATCCCAGCCCCAAAGGCGAGCAGTACTTC
>NA|TRBJ2-7|TRBV20-1|NA
CSARDPKNIDEQYF
TGCAGTGCTAGAGATCCGAAGAATATAGACGAGCAGTACTTC
>few|TRBJ1-2|TRBV11-2|NA
CASSPGRNYGYTF
TGTGCCAGCAGCCCCGGACGGAACTATGGCTACACCTTC
>few|TRBJ2-3|TRBV12-3/TRBV12-4|NA
CATSQWVSPDTQYF
TGTGCCACCTCCCAGTGGGTTTCCCCAGATACGCAGTATTTT
>large|TRBJ1-2|TRBV7-9|TRBD1
CASSQGLGQGAYGYTF
TGTGCCAGCAGCCAAGGACTGGGACAGGGGGCTTATGGCTACACCTTC
>once|TRBJ2-6|TRBV20-1|NA
CSARGGGLSGANVLTF
TGCAGTGCTAGGGGGGGGGGCCTTTCTGGGGCCAACGTCCTGACTTTC
>medium-sized|TRBJ1-1|TRBV20-1|NA
CSARSLRAEAFF
TGCAGTGCTAGGTCCCTCAGGGCTGAAGCTTTCTTT
>NA|TRBJ2-1|TRBV7-9|NA
CASSLDGRHEPFF
TGTGCCAGCAGCTTAGACGGGAGACATGAGCCGTTCTTC
>NA|TRBJ2-2|TRBV5-1|NA
CASSVAARNTGELFF
TGCGCCAGCAGCGTAGCCGCCAGGAACACCGGGGAGCTGTTTTTT
>few|TRBJ2-7|TRBV6-1|NA
CASRGEDTRGTYEQYF
TGTGCCAGCAGAGGGGAGGACACCCGTGGGACCTACGAGCAGTACTTC
>once|TRBJ2-6|TRBV6-5|NA
CASSSPAVRGAF
TGTGCCAGCAGTTCCCCGGCGGTCCGAGGGGCTTTC
>NA|TRBJ1-1|TRBV7-2|NA
CASSWKNTEAFF
TGTGCCAGCAGCTGGAAGAACACTGAAGCTTTCTTT
>NA|TRBJ2-3|TRBV24-1|TRBD1
CAAGTGAQDTQYF
TGTGCCGCCGGGACAGGGGCGCAAGATACGCAGTATTTT
>NA|TRBJ2-3|TRBV5-1|NA
CASSLAPGQPTDTQYF
TGCGCCAGCAGCTTGGCCCCGGGACAACCCACAGATACGCAGTATTTT
>NA|TRBJ2-7|TRBV6-2/TRBV6-3|NA
CASSKTGPAYEQYF
TGTGCCAGCAGTAAAACAGGTCCTGCCTACGAGCAGTACTTC
>NA|TRBJ1-6|TRBV2|NA
CASSERARGQNSPLHF
TGTGCCAGCAGTGAAAGGGCCAGGGGCCAAAATTCACCCCTCCACTTT
>NA|TRBJ1-5|TRBV11-2|NA
CASSLGWGQPQHF
TGTGCCAGCAGCTTAGGGTGGGGTCAGCCCCAGCATTTT
>few|TRBJ1-4|TRBV24-1|TRBD1
CATSEAGGLGKLFF
TGTGCCACCAGCGAAGCAGGGGGATTAGGAAAACTGTTTTTT
>NA|TRBJ2-2|TRBV7-6|TRBD2
CASSLATSGNTGELFF
TGTGCTAGCAGCTTAGCGACTAGCGGGAACACCGGGGAGCTGTTTTTT
>NA|TRBJ2-3|TRBV5-1|NA
CASSQDPRTDTQYF
TGCGCCAGCAGCCAGGACCCGCGCACAGATACGCAGTATTTT
>few|TRBJ1-2|TRBV7-8|TRBD1
CASSEGQGGNIGYTF
TGTGCCAGCAGCGAGGGACAGGGAGGGAATATCGGCTACACCTTC
>few|TRBJ2-7|TRBV6-2/TRBV6-3|NA
CASSPGPGASYEQYF
TGTGCCAGCAGTCCAGGGCCAGGGGCCTCCTACGAGCAGTACTTC
>few|TRBJ2-2|TRBV5-1|NA
CASSWAGEAGELFF
TGCGCCAGCAGCTGGGCAGGGGAGGCCGGGGAGCTGTTTTTT
>NA|TRBJ1-5|TRBV21-1|NA
CASSPRQPNQPQHF
TGTGCCAGCAGCCCTCGACAGCCCAATCAGCCCCAGCATTTT
>few|TRBJ2-5|TRBV7-8|TRBD1
CASSRTGHETQYF
TGTGCCAGCAGCCGGACAGGGCACGAGACCCAGTACTTC
>NA|TRBJ2-2|TRBV6-4|NA
CASSDSASSHTGELFF
TGTGCCAGCAGTGACTCGGCTAGCAGTCACACCGGGGAGCTGTTTTTT
>few|TRBJ1-2|TRBV6-2/TRBV6-3|NA
CASSYEDYGYTF
TGTGCCAGCAGTTACGAGGACTATGGCTACACCTTC
>NA|TRBJ2-2|TRBV27|NA
CASSFGRSAANTGELFF
TGTGCCAGCAGTTTCGGCAGGTCAGCCGCGAACACCGGGGAGCTGTTTTTT
>once|TRBJ2-4|TRBV6-2/TRBV6-3|NA
CASSSDPILAKNIQYF
TGTGCCAGCAGTTCGGACCCCATCTTGGCCAAAAACATTCAGTACTTC
>NA|TRBJ1-5|TRBV19|NA
CASSTDPTTGTINNQPQHF
TGTGCCAGTAGTACTGACCCCACGACCGGGACAATTAATAATCAGCCCCAGCATTTT
>few|TRBJ2-7|TRBV21-1|NA
CATGEGGLYF
TGTGCCACCGGCGAAGGGGGTCTATACTTC
>NA|TRBJ1-2|TRBV19|NA
CASSISPGASTYGYTF
TGTGCCAGTAGTATCTCCCCAGGGGCTAGCACCTATGGCTACACCTTC
>NA|TRBJ2-7|TRBV20-1|NA
CSAIPGTFDYEQYF
TGCAGTGCTATTCCCGGGACTTTTGATTACGAGCAGTACTTC
>NA|TRBJ1-4|TRBV10-3|TRBD1
CAISDSGQGAREKLFF
TGTGCCATCAGTGATTCCGGACAGGGGGCTCGTGAAAAACTGTTTTTT
>NA|TRBJ2-7|TRBV7-2|NA
CASSFSGGVSYEQYF
TGTGCCAGCAGCTTTAGCGGTGGGGTCTCCTACGAGCAGTACTTC
>NA|TRBJ1-1|TRBV15|NA
CATSRDRNTEAFF
TGTGCCACCAGCAGAGATCGCAACACTGAAGCTTTCTTT
>NA|TRBJ2-2|TRBV20-1|NA
CSARSGGHTGELFF
TGCAGTGCTAGGAGTGGCGGGCACACCGGGGAGCTGTTTTTT
>NA|TRBJ2-7|TRBV7-9|NA
CASSLVSWGSSYEQYF
TGTGCCAGCAGCTTAGTATCTTGGGGTAGCTCCTACGAGCAGTACTTC
>NA|TRBJ2-5|TRBV15|NA
CATSRGVETQYF
TGTGCCACCAGCAGAGGGGTCGAGACCCAGTACTTC
>NA|TRBJ2-7|TRBV19|NA
CASSITGTRLYEQYF
TGTGCCAGTAGTATTACTGGGACTCGACTCTACGAGCAGTACTTC
>NA|TRBJ2-6|TRBV7-8|NA
CASSSYRLPGAGANVLTF
TGTGCCAGCAGCTCGTACCGTCTCCCTGGGGCCGGGGCCAACGTCCTGACTTTC